The 27 T cell receptor beta chains below come from one sample, sequenced in a study of tumor-infiltrating lymphocytes in oesophageal squamous cell carcinoma. TCRdb reprocessed the PCR reads via MiXCR and lists one record per CDR3 protein. This sample yields about 20,000 distinct CDR3 sequences, of which around 43% are seen a single time; roughly 14% belongs to the top ten. The sequencing sample was made of normal esophageal tissue next to the tumor. These receptor sequences come from a male donor with esophageal squamous cell carcinoma.

This clonotype was recorded a few times. This chain uses TRBV2 with TRBJ2-6; no firm D call. Germline V gene sequence: CDR1 SNHLY, CDR2 FYNNEI. The CDR3 spans 14 residues. Trimming removed 11 bases at V and 0 bases at J, with 11 bases between. The CDR3 is CAGRFGSGANVLTF. CDR3 sequence (DNA): TGTGCCGGGCGGTTCGGCTCTGGGGCCAACGTCCTGACTTTC.

Comment on this clonotype: The final CDR3 position lacks the conserved phenylalanine or tryptophan, pointing to a likely read error. It is unclear where the CDR3 begins or ends on the DNA, so no DNA is shown, and the CDR3 is as TCRdb lists it. The chain carries TRBV7-6 and TRBJ2-5; the table's D call, TRBD1, was not checked against the DNA. The germline CDR1 and CDR2 sequences are SGHVS and FNYEAQ. The CDR3 spans 9 residues, counting both ends. Here the CDR3 reads CASSLASDR.

This clonotype was recorded a few times. As the CDR3 is not closed by the conserved phenylalanine or tryptophan, this likely results from a read error. The DNA is omitted, as the CDR3 cannot be located on it reliably, and the CDR3 follows TCRdb's listing. The genes are TRBV12-3 or TRBV12-4 and TRBJ2-5; the D segment call TRBD1 is taken from the table without a DNA check. Ends included, the CDR3 has 16 residues. CDR3 loop: CASRYNQGNYGYTFGS.

CDR3 region: CASSLQGLGADTQYF. The CDR3 nucleotides read TGTGCCAGCAGCTTACAGGGACTAGGCGCAGATACGCAGTATTTT. This sequence joins TRBV7-9 and TRBJ2-3, with 8 bases fitting TRBD2. From germline, CDR1 is SEHNR and CDR2 FQNEAQ (reference sequence). Trimming at V came to 2 bases and at J to 4 bases, leaving 5 bases not matched to a gene. The CDR3 sequence is 15 residues long.

CDR3: CASSSQVNSGANVLTF. The CDR3 DNA reads as TGTGCCAGCAGCTCACAGGTTAACTCTGGGGCCAACGTCCTGACTTTC. The rearrangement links TRBV7-3 to TRBJ2-4; TRBD1 might be the D (5 bases). Judging by the DNA end, TRBJ2-6 fits better; the J call may be wrong. The CDR3 length is 16 residues. Germline lookup yields CDR1 SGHTA and CDR2 FQGTGA.

The chain employs TRBV12-3 or TRBV12-4 and TRBJ2-7; 7 bases align to TRBD2. J was trimmed by 7 bases and V by 3 bases; bases with no gene match: 12. This CDR3 comprises 15 residues. The CDR3, as DNA: TGTGCCAGCAGTTTTGAGGGAGGGCATTACAATGAGCAGTACTTC. Translating gives CASSFEGGHYNEQYF.

Concerning this clonotype itself: Sequence at one end of the junction differs from germline and may be a read error. The chain carries TRBV12-3 or TRBV12-4 and TRBJ2-1, with 7 bases aligning to TRBD2. The CDR3 spans 16 residues. CDR3 residues: CASSLIVGGPAGELYF. The CDR3 bases are TGTGCCAGCAGTTTAATTGTGGGAGGGCCCGCCGGGGAGCTGTATTTT.

The chain combines TRBV5-1 with TRBJ2-5, with 13 bases fitting TRBD2. The J call may be mistaken, given a closer DNA end match to TRBJ2-1. The CDR3 runs to 15 residues. Germline CDR1 SGHRS, CDR2 YFSETQ. CDR3 amino acids: CASSFGLAGVDEQFF. CDR3 nucleotides: TGCGCCAGCAGCTTTGGACTAGCGGGAGTAGATGAGCAGTTCTTC.

This chain links TRBV7-8 with TRBJ2-2; TRBD1 is a possible D gene (5 bases). The CDR3 contains 12 residues. Germline loops: CDR1 SGHVS, CDR2 FQNEAQ. V gave up 6 bases and J gave up 5 bases, with 7 bases separating them. The CDR3: CASRGLTGELFF. The CDR3 coding sequence is TGTGCCAGCAGGGGGCTAACCGGGGAGCTGTTTTTT.

This clonotype was observed a few times. This may come from a read error, since a much larger clone is one base off. The genes are TRBV6-6 and TRBJ2-1, with 8 bases aligning to TRBD2. CDR1 MNHNY and CDR2 SVGAGI come from the germline V gene (reference sequence). The CDR3 has 15 amino acids. V was pared by 2 bases and J by 10 bases, with 10 bases of the junction left unmatched. This chain's CDR3 is CASSYVAGRSYEQFF. The CDR3 DNA is TGTGCCAGCAGTTACGTAGCGGGACGATCCTACGAGCAGTTCTTC.

There are a few counts of this clonotype. The J gene is TRBJ2-1, the V gene TRBV19; TRBD2 agrees at 9 bases. Germline values: CDR1 LNHDA, CDR2 SQIVND (reference sequence). The V and J ends lost 9 bases and 6 bases, in that order; junction bases with no gene match: 6. The CDR3 spans 13 residues. CDR3 sequence reads: CASGREGPNEQFF. CDR3 nucleotide sequence: TGTGCCAGCGGGCGGGAGGGCCCCAATGAGCAGTTCTTC.

V and J are TRBV4-1 and TRBJ2-3; D is unclear. Trimming stripped 4 bases from V and 1 base from J, with 18 bases between. CDR1 and CDR2 from the germline V gene are MGHRA and YSYEKL. This CDR3 has 17 residues. The chain's CDR3 is CASSPGLSLWGTDTQYF. The CDR3 DNA sequence: TGCGCCAGCAGCCCTGGCCTAAGCCTTTGGGGCACAGATACGCAGTATTTT.

The J gene is TRBJ2-6, the V gene TRBV9; D call uncertain. Trimming cost V 4 bases and J 0 bases, with 8 bases left between them. CDR1 and CDR2 from the germline V gene are SGDLS and YYNGEE. This CDR3 is built from 15 residues. DNA of the CDR3: TGTGCCAGCAGCCCCAGCAGCTCTGGGGCCAACGTCCTGACTTTC. It yields the protein CASSPSSSGANVLTF.

This clonotype was picked up a small number of times. The chain combines TRBV3-1 with TRBJ1-6, with a possible D match to TRBD1 (6 bases). CDR3 length equals 16 residues. Germline assignment: CDR1 LGHDT and CDR2 YNNKEL (reference sequence). V lost 5 bases, J lost 0 bases, and 11 bases lay in between. This chain's CDR3 is CASSGGSSSYNSPLHF. In nucleotides, the CDR3 is TGTGCCAGCAGCGGGGGCAGCAGCTCCTATAATTCACCCCTCCACTTT. Full variable domain (remainder filled in from reference TRBV3-1 and TRBJ1-6): DTAVSQTPKYLVTQMGNDKSIKCEQNLGHDTMYWYKQDSKKFLKIMFSYNNKELIINETVPNRFSPKSPDKAHLNLHINSLELGDSAVYFCASSGGSSSYNSPLHFGNGTRLTVT.

The chain recombines TRBV7-3 with TRBJ1-4, with 9 positions matching TRBD2. The J call is in doubt because the DNA end fits TRBJ2-3 better. This CDR3 has 16 amino acids. Germline-derived CDR1 and CDR2 are SGHTA and FQGTGA. The CDR3 DNA sequence: TGTGCCAGCAGCTTAAGGCCTAGCGGGGGCACAGATACGCAGTATTTT. This codes for CASSLRPSGGTDTQYF.

The chain has TRBV6-6 and TRBJ2-3; no reliable D call. The J call may not be correct, given that the DNA end is closer to TRBJ2-5. This CDR3 is 17 amino acids long. CDR1 and CDR2 from the germline V gene are MNHNY and SVGAGI (reference sequence). In DNA form, the CDR3 reads TGTGCCAGCAGTTATCGTCTTTCAGCGCAAAGTAAAGAGACCCAGTACTTC. It yields the protein CASSYRLSAQSKETQYF.

Comments on this clonotype: A much larger clonotype is one base distant, so this may be a read error. The CDR3 reads CASLEAGNNEQYF. CDR3 bases: TGTGCCAGCCTTGAGGCCGGAAACAATGAGCAGTACTTC. The chain carries TRBV28 and TRBJ2-7; no definite D call. This CDR3 is 13 amino acids long. With 8 bases removed from V and 7 bases from J, the gap between germline ends came to 18 bases. Germline V CDR1 and CDR2: MDHEN, SYDVKM.

The chain carries TRBV7-4 and TRBJ2-5, with D perhaps TRBD1 or TRBD2 (5 bases each). There are 16 residues in the CDR3. In germline, CDR1 is SGHVT, CDR2 SQSDAQ. The ends were cut back, 11 bases at V and 11 bases at J, with 33 bases in the middle. The CDR3 DNA is TGTGCCTGGAAGGGGAATCGACAGCGGAGCCACAATGAGCAGTACTTC. It yields the protein CAWKGNRQRSHNEQYF.

This clonotype showed up just a few times. This chain uses TRBV7-9 with TRBJ2-1; D unresolved. The V gene's germline CDR1 is SEHNR and CDR2 FQNEAQ (reference sequence). The CDR3 runs 16 residues. Trimming pared 2 bases from V and 0 bases from J, leaving 11 bases between. The CDR3, as DNA: TGTGCCAGCAGCTTATACGGGCCTAGCTCCTACAATGAGCAGTTCTTC. It codes for CASSLYGPSSYNEQFF.

The chain combines TRBV28 with TRBJ2-5, with D tentatively TRBD1 or TRBD2 (6 bases each). The length of the CDR3 is 16 residues. CDR1 and CDR2 from the germline V gene are MDHEN and SYDVKM. Trimming cost V 1 base and J 4 bases, with 16 bases left between them. CDR3 amino acids: CASSLFPQGLGETQYF. The CDR3 DNA reads TGTGCCAGCAGTTTATTTCCACAGGGACTCGGAGAGACCCAGTACTTC.

For this clonotype: Just one base apart from a much larger clone, this may be a read error. The chain combines TRBV18 with TRBJ2-7, with TRBD1 as a possible D gene (6 bases). The last part of the DNA fits TRBJ2-1 better; the J call may be wrong. The CDR3 runs 13 residues. The V gene's germline CDR1 is KGHSH and CDR2 LQKENI. CDR3 in DNA: TGTGCCAGCTCACTCGGACAGAGCTACGAGCAGTTCTTC. This translates into CASSLGQSYEQFF.

The chain couples TRBV6-8 to TRBJ2-5; D may be TRBD2 (5 bases). Germline V gene sequence: CDR1 MNHGY, CDR2 SAAAGT. V was cut by 5 bases and J by 5 bases, with 12 bases left in between. The CDR3 contains 13 residues. Here the CDR3 DNA reads TGTGCCAGCAGTCCCGGGGTTTGGGAGACCCAGTACTTC. Protein sequence: CASSPGVWETQYF.

In this sample, this clonotype is large. This chain uses TRBV7-2 with TRBJ1-3; TRBD1 might be the D (5 bases). The CDR3 covers 13 residues. Trimming stripped 4 bases from V and 5 bases from J, with 9 bases between. Germline CDR1 reads SGHTA; CDR2 reads FQGNSA. This CDR3 reads CASSSGRRNTIYF. The CDR3 DNA reads TGTGCCAGCAGCTCGGGACGGAGAAACACCATATATTTT.

This chain uses TRBV5-1 with TRBJ2-4; 14 bases are shared with TRBD2. Judging by the DNA end, TRBJ2-5 fits better; the J call may be wrong. Germline lookup yields CDR1 SGHRS and CDR2 YFSETQ. This CDR3 spans 16 amino acids. The CDR3 loop reads CASTTRGLAGAETQYF. As DNA, the CDR3 is TGCGCCAGCACGACTCGGGGACTAGCGGGAGCAGAGACCCAGTACTTC.

This clonotype came up a few times. The gene calls are TRBV6-5 and TRBJ2-5; 7 bases agree with TRBD1. The J call could be wrong; TRBJ2-7 is a better fit for the DNA end. There are 15 residues in the CDR3. Germline values: CDR1 MNHEY, CDR2 SVGAGI. The CDR3 reads CASSSRGGASYEQYF. In DNA form, the CDR3 reads TGTGCCAGCAGTTCTCGAGGGGGCGCCTCCTACGAGCAGTACTTC.

This rearrangement joins TRBV6-2 or TRBV6-3 to TRBJ2-1, with 10 bases aligning to TRBD2. The ends lost 0 bases at V and 13 bases at J; junction bases unmatched: 21. Germline CDR1 is MNHEY and CDR2 is SVGEGT. The CDR3 runs 19 residues. The CDR3 sequence: CASSYSSRESGRATHGQFF. The CDR3 nucleotides are TGTGCCAGCAGTTACTCAAGCCGGGAGAGCGGGAGGGCGACCCACGGTCAGTTCTTC.

The rearrangement uses TRBV28 and TRBJ1-1; D is perhaps TRBD1 (5 bases). From germline, CDR1 is MDHEN and CDR2 SYDVKM. This CDR3 is 13 amino acids long. V gave up 11 bases and J gave up 0 bases, with 13 bases separating them. DNA of the CDR3: TGTGCCGGCGCGGCGGACATGAACACTGAAGCTTTCTTT. This gives the protein CAGAADMNTEAFF.